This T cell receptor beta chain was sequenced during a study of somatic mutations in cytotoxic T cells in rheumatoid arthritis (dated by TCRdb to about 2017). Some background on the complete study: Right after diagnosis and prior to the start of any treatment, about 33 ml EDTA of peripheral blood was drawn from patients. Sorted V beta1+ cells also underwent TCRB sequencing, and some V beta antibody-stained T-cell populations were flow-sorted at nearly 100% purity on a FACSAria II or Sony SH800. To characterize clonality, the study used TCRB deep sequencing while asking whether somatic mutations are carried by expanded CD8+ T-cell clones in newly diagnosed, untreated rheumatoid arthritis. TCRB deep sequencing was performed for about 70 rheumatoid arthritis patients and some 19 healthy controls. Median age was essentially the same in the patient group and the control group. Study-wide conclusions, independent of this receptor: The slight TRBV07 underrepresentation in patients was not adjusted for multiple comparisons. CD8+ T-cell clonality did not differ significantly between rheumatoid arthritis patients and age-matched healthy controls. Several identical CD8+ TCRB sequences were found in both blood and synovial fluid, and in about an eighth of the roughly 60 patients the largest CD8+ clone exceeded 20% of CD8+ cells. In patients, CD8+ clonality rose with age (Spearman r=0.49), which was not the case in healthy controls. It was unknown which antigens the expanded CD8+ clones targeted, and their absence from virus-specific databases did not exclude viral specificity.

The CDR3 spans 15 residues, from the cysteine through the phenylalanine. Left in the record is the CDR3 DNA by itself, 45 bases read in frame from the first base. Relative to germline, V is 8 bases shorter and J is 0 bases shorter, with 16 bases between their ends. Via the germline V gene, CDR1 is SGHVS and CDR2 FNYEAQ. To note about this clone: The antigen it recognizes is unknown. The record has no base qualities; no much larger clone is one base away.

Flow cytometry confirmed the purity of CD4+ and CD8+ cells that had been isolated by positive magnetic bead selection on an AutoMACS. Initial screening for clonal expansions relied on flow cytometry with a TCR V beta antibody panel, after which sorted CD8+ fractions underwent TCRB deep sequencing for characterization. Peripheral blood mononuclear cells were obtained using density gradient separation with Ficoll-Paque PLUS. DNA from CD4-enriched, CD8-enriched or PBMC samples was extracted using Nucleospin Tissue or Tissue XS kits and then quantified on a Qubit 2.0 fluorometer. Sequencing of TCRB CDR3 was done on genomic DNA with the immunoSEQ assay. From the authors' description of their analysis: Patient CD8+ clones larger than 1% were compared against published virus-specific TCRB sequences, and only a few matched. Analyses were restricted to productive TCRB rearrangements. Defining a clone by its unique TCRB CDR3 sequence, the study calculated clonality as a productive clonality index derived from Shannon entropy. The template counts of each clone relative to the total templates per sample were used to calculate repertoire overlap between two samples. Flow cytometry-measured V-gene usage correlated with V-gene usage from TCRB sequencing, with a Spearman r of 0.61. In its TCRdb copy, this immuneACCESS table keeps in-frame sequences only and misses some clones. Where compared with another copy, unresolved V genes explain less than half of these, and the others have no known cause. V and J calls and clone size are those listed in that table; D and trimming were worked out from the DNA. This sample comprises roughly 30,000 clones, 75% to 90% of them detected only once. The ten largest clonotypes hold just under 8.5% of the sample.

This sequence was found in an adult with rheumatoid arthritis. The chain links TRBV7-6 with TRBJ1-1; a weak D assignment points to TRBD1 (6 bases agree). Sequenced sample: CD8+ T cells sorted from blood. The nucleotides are TGTGCCAGCTTCCGGGACAACTACTTGAACACTGAAGCTTTCTTT. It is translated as CASFRDNYLNTEAFF.